The present entry profiles one T cell receptor (beta chain) with its context. The antigen it recognizes is unknown. Base qualities are not provided; no much larger clone lies one nucleotide away. Sequenced on an Illumina NovaSeq 6000. Using 5'RACE with constant-segment primers, TCRalpha and TCRbeta cDNA libraries were constructed, with sample barcodes and unique molecular identifiers added in the process. RNA was extracted from every sample with Trizol reagent. The libraries were amplified in two PCR steps, and the second step added a second sample barcode and Illumina TruSeq adapters. The libraries were sequenced on an Illumina NovaSeq using 2 x 150 bp paired-end reads. As for the original processing: The reads were demultiplexed and collapsed into UMI-guided consensus sequences using migec v1.2.7. Using mixcr v2.1.11, the UMI consensuses were aligned to TRA and TRB V and J templates and assembled into clonotypes. A clonotype was counted as expanded or contracted only if both edgeR and NoisET called the change significant, with noise models trained on biological replicates. For edgeR calls, the thresholds were a false discovery rate-adjusted p below 0.01 and a log2 fold-change of 1. As an exploratory analysis of dynamics, max-normalized trajectories of the 1000 most abundant clonotypes were examined with PCA combined with hierarchical clustering. The CD4 or CD8 phenotype of responding clones was assigned using the separately sequenced CD4+ and CD8+ repertoires. The public sequencing data were trimmed at Q25 with fastp and processed into clonotypes with MiXCR by TCRdb, which kept only in-frame beta chains. Rows with a matching CDR3 protein are joined into one entry that keeps the most common DNA and genes. TCRdb assigned the V and J calls; the authors' analysis was not used. Recorded for this sample are 85,000 to 130,000 distinct CDR3 sequences; 11% of them occurred a single time. Together, the top ten hold 40% of the sample.

This sample was taken from a study of T-cell memory formation after mild COVID-19 (dated by TCRdb to the early 2020s). For the wider study: TCR sequence clusters from the two donors were found to be largely donor specific. Longitudinal TCRalpha and TCRbeta repertoire sequencing tracked T-cell clones expanding and contracting after mild COVID-19 in a couple of donors. The cohort was made up of two young adult volunteers, one female and one male, who were previously healthy.

Paper-wide results and their limitations: The detection of some responding clones in pre-infection memory suggests that pre-existing cross-reactive memory T cells joined the SARS-CoV-2 response. From day 15 to 85, contracting clones showed balanced CD4/CD8 phenotypes, whereas a second wave of clones that expanded from day 15 to 37 leaned towards CD4+. SARS-CoV-2 specificity of the second-wave clones peaking on day 37 was not confirmed. Contracting CD4+ clones were located mainly in the CM and EM memory subsets, whereas CD8+ clones were found to be enriched in EMRA. The study included only a couple of mild cases, and larger cohorts that include severe cases with pre-infection samples were judged to be necessary.

The germline V gene (reference sequence) supplies CDR1 MNHEY and CDR2 SMNVEV. The CDR3 runs 11 amino acids, cysteine and phenylalanine included. Only the CDR3 DNA is retained, 33 bases long and in frame from the first base. The junction carries 7 bases between V and J, which are trimmed by 8 bases and 5 bases respectively. Ficoll-Paque density gradient centrifugation was used to isolate PBMCs. The sequenced sample was PBMCs or a T cell subset sorted from them (not recorded which). The TCR comes from a man aged 18 to 30 who had mild COVID-19 (a few samples of this study predate the infection). The sample titles of this study are shuffled in the database, so cell type and time point are left out; the donor was told from shared clones. This chain joins TRBV27 to TRBJ2-1; the D segment may tentatively be TRBD1 or TRBD2, each giving 5 matched bases. The CDR3 protein is CASGGDNEQFF. The nucleotide sequence reads TGTGCCAGCGGGGGTGACAATGAGCAGTTCTTC.